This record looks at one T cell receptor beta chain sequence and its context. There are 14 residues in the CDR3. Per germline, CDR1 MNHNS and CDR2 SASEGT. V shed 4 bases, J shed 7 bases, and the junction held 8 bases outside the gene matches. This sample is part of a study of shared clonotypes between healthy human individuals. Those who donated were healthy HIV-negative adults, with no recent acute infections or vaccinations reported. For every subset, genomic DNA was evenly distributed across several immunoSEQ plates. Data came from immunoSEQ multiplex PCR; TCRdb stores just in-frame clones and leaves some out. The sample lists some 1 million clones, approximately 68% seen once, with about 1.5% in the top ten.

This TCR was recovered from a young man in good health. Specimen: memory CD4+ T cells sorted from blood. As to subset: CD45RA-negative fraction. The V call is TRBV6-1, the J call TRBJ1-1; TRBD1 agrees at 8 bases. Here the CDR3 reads CASSGQGRGGEAFF. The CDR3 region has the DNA TGTGCCAGCAGTGGACAGGGGCGGGGAGGTGAAGCTTTCTTT.